A selection of T cell receptor beta chains follows, all from one sample in a study of molecular identifiers for immune sequencing clone quantification. One entry per CDR3 protein results from TCRdb running MiXCR on the PCR reads. The table lists some 40,000 distinct CDR3 sequences, less than 20% of them singletons. Sequenced sample: naive CD8+ T cells from blood, with Jurkat cell RNA spiked in. The origin of the receptors is a human donor in good health. Some libraries in this study had Jurkat cell RNA spiked in. The CDR3 runs from the conserved cysteine through the conserved F or W. The D gene is left open where the match is weak. Only some rows state a clone size, as once, few, many or a class for expanded clones.

V: TRBV5-6
size: few
D: TRBD1
J: TRBJ2-1
DNA: TGTGCCAGCAGCCCTCCGGGACAGTCCTACAATGAGCAGTTCTTC
CDR3: CASSPPGQSYNEQFF

V: TRBV7-9
size: medium-sized
D: TRBD1
J: TRBJ2-7
DNA: TGTGCCAGCAGCTTAGGGACAGGGTCTCACTACGAGCAGTACTTC
CDR3: CASSLGTGSHYEQYF

V: TRBV10-3
size: many
D: NA
J: TRBJ2-2
DNA: TGTGCCATCAGTGAGGGGGCGGCCGGGGAGCTGTTTTTT
CDR3: CAISEGAAGELFF

V: TRBV6-2/TRBV6-3
size: few
D: NA
J: TRBJ1-1
DNA: TGTGCCAGCAGTTATACGTTGACCGAGGGGGGGACTGAAGCTTTCTTT
CDR3: CASSYTLTEGGTEAFF

V: TRBV4-1
size: many
D: NA
J: TRBJ2-3
DNA: TGCGCCAGCAGCCAACCTAGCGGACAGGGAGGGACGCAGTATTTT
CDR3: CASSQPSGQGGTQYF

V: TRBV9
size: many
D: NA
J: TRBJ2-1
DNA: TGTGCCAGCAGCGTAGGGGACCGAGGTCGAGAGCAGTTCTTC
CDR3: CASSVGDRGREQFF

V: TRBV5-6
size: many
D: NA
J: TRBJ1-5
DNA: TGTGCCAGCAGCTTGGGGGGAGGATGGGGTCAGCCCCAGCATTTT
CDR3: CASSLGGGWGQPQHF

V: TRBV6-5
size: NA
D: TRBD1
J: TRBJ2-2
DNA: TGTGCCAGCAGTTACTCGGGACAGGGTCGCCGCGGGGGCACCGGGGAGCTGTTTTTT
CDR3: CASSYSGQGRRGGTGELFF

V: TRBV27
size: many
D: TRBD2
J: TRBJ2-2
DNA: TGTGCCAGCAGTTTAAGCGGGAACGGGGAGCTGTTTTTT
CDR3: CASSLSGNGELFF

V: TRBV7-2
size: few
D: NA
J: TRBJ1-3
DNA: TGTGCCAGCAGCCCTGGGTGGGGTTGGAGGGACTCTGGAAACACCATATATTTT
CDR3: CASSPGWGWRDSGNTIYF

V: TRBV5-6
size: NA
D: NA
J: TRBJ1-5
DNA: TGTGCCAGCAGCTTTCAAGGGCCCAATCAGCCCCAGCATTTT
CDR3: CASSFQGPNQPQHF

V: TRBV7-2
size: many
D: TRBD2
J: TRBJ2-3
DNA: TGTGCCAGCAGCTTATTTCGAACGGGAGGGTTAGATACGCAGTATTTT
CDR3: CASSLFRTGGLDTQYF

V: TRBV28
size: many
D: NA
J: TRBJ2-7
DNA: TGTGCCAGCAGTTCCTACGCGGGGGCGGGATACGAGCAGTACTTC
CDR3: CASSSYAGAGYEQYF

V: TRBV29-1
size: many
D: NA
J: TRBJ2-1
DNA: TGCAGCGTTGGGGGGTTGGGGGGCGTCCATTACAATGAGCAGTTCTTC
CDR3: CSVGGLGGVHYNEQFF

V: TRBV7-9
size: few
D: NA
J: TRBJ2-1
DNA: TGTGCCAGCAGCTTCATCGAGGACCAAAAGCAGTTCTTC
CDR3: CASSFIEDQKQFF

V: TRBV9
size: NA
D: TRBD2
J: TRBJ2-1
DNA: TGTGCCAGCCAACGGGAGGGCCGAGATGAGCAGTTCTTC
CDR3: CASQREGRDEQFF

V: TRBV2
size: NA
D: NA
J: TRBJ2-1
DNA: TGTGCCAGCAGGGTTGGTTCCAATGAGCAGTTCTTC
CDR3: CASRVGSNEQFF

V: TRBV20-1
size: medium-sized
D: TRBD2
J: TRBJ2-1
DNA: TGCAGTGCCCGACACGTAGCCCAGACTAGCGGGAGGGCCAGGGAGCAGTTCTTC
CDR3: CSARHVAQTSGRAREQFF

V: TRBV25-1
size: few
D: NA
J: TRBJ2-7
DNA: TGTGCCAGCAGTGAATTCTGGGAGCAGTACTTC
CDR3: CASSEFWEQYF

V: TRBV7-2
size: many
D: NA
J: TRBJ1-5
DNA: TGTGCCAGCAGCTTAAAAGCCCGCCAGGGTAGCAATCAGCCCCAGCATTTT
CDR3: CASSLKARQGSNQPQHF

V: TRBV27
size: NA
D: NA
J: TRBJ2-1
DNA: TGTGCCAGCAGGAACTTCAACTCCTACAATGAGCAGTTCTTC
CDR3: CASRNFNSYNEQFF

V: TRBV13
size: NA
D: NA
J: TRBJ2-5
DNA: TGTGCCAGCAGCTTAGGGGCAGAAGAGACCCAGTACTTC
CDR3: CASSLGAEETQYF

V: TRBV20-1
size: many
D: TRBD1
J: TRBJ2-6
DNA: TGCAGTGCTAGAGATGATCGGGACAGGGGTGGAACTGGGGCCAACGTCCTGACTTTC
CDR3: CSARDDRDRGGTGANVLTF

V: TRBV20-1
size: NA
D: TRBD2
J: TRBJ2-7
DNA: TGCAGTGCTAGAGGACTAGCGGGCCTCTACGAGCAGTACTTC
CDR3: CSARGLAGLYEQYF

V: TRBV12-3/TRBV12-4
size: NA
D: NA
J: TRBJ2-1
DNA: TGTGCCAGCAAGGAAGCGATCTCCTACAATGAGCAGTTCTTC
CDR3: CASKEAISYNEQFF

V: TRBV14
size: many
D: NA
J: TRBJ2-1
DNA: TGTGCCAGCAGCACGGTCCAGGGGCCACCCTACAATGAGCAGTTCTTC
CDR3: CASSTVQGPPYNEQFF

V: TRBV28
size: many
D: NA
J: TRBJ2-7
DNA: TGTGCCAGCAGTTTAGGCCTTAAGCAGTACTTC
CDR3: CASSLGLKQYF

V: TRBV28
size: many
D: NA
J: TRBJ2-3
DNA: TGTGCCAGCAGTTTAAACGTACAGGGAAGGGATACGCAGTATTTT
CDR3: CASSLNVQGRDTQYF

V: TRBV28
size: few
D: NA
J: TRBJ2-5
DNA: TGTGCCAGCAGCCCCCGGACTCTAGAGATGACCCAGTACTTC
CDR3: CASSPRTLEMTQYF

V: TRBV7-9
size: medium-sized
D: TRBD1
J: TRBJ2-6
DNA: TGTGCCAGCAGCAAACAGGGGGCTGGGGCCAACGTCCTGACTTTC
CDR3: CASSKQGAGANVLTF

V: TRBV5-6
size: many
D: NA
J: TRBJ1-6
DNA: TGTGCCAGCAGCTTGGCGGACCGCCCCGCAGCCCTCCACTTT
CDR3: CASSLADRPAALHF

V: TRBV27
size: many
D: NA
J: TRBJ1-5
DNA: TGTGCCAGCAGTTGGGGGGCCCATCAGCCCCAGCATTTT
CDR3: CASSWGAHQPQHF

V: TRBV28
size: many
D: TRBD2
J: TRBJ2-3
DNA: TGTGCCAGCAGTTTTTATAGCGGGATCAATGAACATACGCAGTATTTT
CDR3: CASSFYSGINEHTQYF

V: TRBV9
size: few
D: NA
J: TRBJ2-1
DNA: TGTGCCAGCAGCATAGCACGCGGGACACCAGAGCAGTTCTTC
CDR3: CASSIARGTPEQFF

V: TRBV5-6
size: many
D: TRBD2
J: TRBJ2-7
DNA: TGTGCCAGCAGCTATGGACTAGCGGGCTACGAGCAGTACTTC
CDR3: CASSYGLAGYEQYF

V: TRBV19
size: few
D: TRBD1
J: TRBJ2-7
DNA: TGTGCCAGTAGTATCATCTCGGGACAGGGGGCCTACGAGCAGTACTTC
CDR3: CASSIISGQGAYEQYF

V: TRBV2
size: many
D: NA
J: TRBJ2-6
DNA: TGTGCCAGCCGGGCTGGGGCCAACGTCCTGACTTTC
CDR3: CASRAGANVLTF

V: TRBV2
size: NA
D: NA
J: TRBJ2-7
DNA: TGTGCCAGCAGAGAGAATTACGAGCAGTACTTC
CDR3: CASRENYEQYF

V: TRBV27
size: many
D: NA
J: TRBJ1-5
DNA: TGTGCCACCCCCCTTTATCCACAGGGAGGTCAGCCCCAGCATTTT
CDR3: CATPLYPQGGQPQHF

V: TRBV28
size: many
D: NA
J: TRBJ2-7
DNA: TGTGCCAGCAGTAAACCGGGACGGAACTCCTACGAGCAGTACTTC
CDR3: CASSKPGRNSYEQYF

V: TRBV20-1
size: many
D: TRBD2
J: TRBJ2-1
DNA: TGCAGTGCTAGAGATTTGCGGGAGGGCCGTGAGCAGTTCTTC
CDR3: CSARDLREGREQFF

V: TRBV20-1
size: NA
D: TRBD1
J: TRBJ2-3
DNA: TGCAGTGCGGAAGCCGGGACAGGGGCCGCAGATACGCAGTATTTT
CDR3: CSAEAGTGAADTQYF

V: TRBV7-2
size: few
D: NA
J: TRBJ2-3
DNA: TGTGCCAGCAGCTTAGTCCAGGGGTACACAGATACGCAGTATTTT
CDR3: CASSLVQGYTDTQYF

V: TRBV14
size: few
D: NA
J: TRBJ1-5
DNA: TGTGCCAGCAGTCGAGGGCGGGGGCGCATCAATCAGCCCCAGCATTTT
CDR3: CASSRGRGRINQPQHF

V: TRBV6-1
size: many
D: NA
J: TRBJ2-7
DNA: TGTGCCAGCACGTTATCGGGCTACGAGCAGTACTTC
CDR3: CASTLSGYEQYF

V: TRBV4-3
size: NA
D: NA
J: TRBJ2-1
DNA: TGCGCCAGCAGCCAAGGACCCGGGGATGAGCAGTTCTTC
CDR3: CASSQGPGDEQFF

V: TRBV7-2
size: NA
D: TRBD1
J: TRBJ1-1
DNA: TGCGCCAGCAGATCTGGACAGGTCCTTTCGAACACTGAAGCTTACTTT
CDR3: CASRSGQVLSNTEAYF

V: TRBV6-5
size: NA
D: NA
J: TRBJ2-2
DNA: TGTGCCAGCAGCAACCTCATGGGGGCCACCGGGGAGCAGTTTTTT
CDR3: CASSNLMGATGEQFF